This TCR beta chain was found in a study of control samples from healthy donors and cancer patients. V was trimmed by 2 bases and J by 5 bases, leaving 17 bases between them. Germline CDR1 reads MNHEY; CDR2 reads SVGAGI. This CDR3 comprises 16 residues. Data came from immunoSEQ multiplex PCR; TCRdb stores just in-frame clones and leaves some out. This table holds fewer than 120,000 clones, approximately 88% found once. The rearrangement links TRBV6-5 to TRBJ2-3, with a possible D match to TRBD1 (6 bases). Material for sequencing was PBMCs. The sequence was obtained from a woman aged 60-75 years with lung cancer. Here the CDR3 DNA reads TGTGCCAGCAGTTACACCGCAGGGGTGAGGATAGATACGCAGTATTTT. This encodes CASSYTAGVRIDTQYF.